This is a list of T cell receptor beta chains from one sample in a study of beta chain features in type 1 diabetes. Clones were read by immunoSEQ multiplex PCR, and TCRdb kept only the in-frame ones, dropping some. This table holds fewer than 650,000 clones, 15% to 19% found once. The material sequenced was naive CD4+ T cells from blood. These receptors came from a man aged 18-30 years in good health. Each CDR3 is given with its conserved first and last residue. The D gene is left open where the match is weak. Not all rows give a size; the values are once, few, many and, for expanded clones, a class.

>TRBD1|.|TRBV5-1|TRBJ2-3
CASSLGGTASTDTQYF
TGCGCCAGCAGCTTGGGAGGGACAGCTAGCACAGATACGCAGTATTTT
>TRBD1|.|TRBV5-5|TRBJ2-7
CASSPGQGGYEQYF
TGTGCCAGCAGCCCGGGACAGGGCGGGTACGAGCAGTACTTC
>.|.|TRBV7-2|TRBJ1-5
CASRTDNSNQPQHF
TGTGCCAGCAGGACAGATAATAGCAATCAGCCCCAGCATTTT
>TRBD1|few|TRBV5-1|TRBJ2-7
CASSPDRRTYEQYF
TGCGCCAGCAGCCCGGACAGGAGAACCTACGAGCAGTACTTC
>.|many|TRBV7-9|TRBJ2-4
CASSLDGGLNIQYF
TGTGCCAGCAGCTTAGACGGGGGCTTAAACATTCAGTACTTC
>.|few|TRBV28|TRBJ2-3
CASIPASTDTQYF
TGTGCCAGTATTCCCGCTAGCACAGATACGCAGTATTTT
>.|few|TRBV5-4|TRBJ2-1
CASSWSSEPFPFF
TGTGCCAGCAGCTGGTCGAGCGAACCCTTCCCGTTCTTC
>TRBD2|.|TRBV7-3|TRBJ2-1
CASSLAGEKSEQFF
TGTGCCAGCAGCTTAGCGGGGGAGAAAAGTGAGCAGTTCTTC
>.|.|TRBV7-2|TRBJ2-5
CASSPGWGEDETQYF
TGTGCCAGCAGCCCCGGGTGGGGGGAGGATGAGACCCAGTACTTC
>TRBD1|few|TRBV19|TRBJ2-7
CASSRDSSSSPEQYF
TGTGCCAGTAGTCGGGACAGTTCGTCGAGTCCCGAGCAGTACTTC
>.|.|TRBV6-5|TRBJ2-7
CASTFFAEQYF
TGTGCCAGCACTTTCTTCGCAGAGCAGTACTTC
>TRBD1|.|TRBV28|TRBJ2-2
CASSPGQGRTGELLF
TGTGCCAGCAGCCCCGGACAGGGGCGCACCGGGGAGCTGCTTTTT
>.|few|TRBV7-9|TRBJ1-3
CASSTATVGNTIYF
TGTGCCAGCAGCACCGCGACCGTTGGAAACACCATATATTTT
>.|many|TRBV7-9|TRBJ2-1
CAAGRGEQFF
TGTGCTGCAGGGCGGGGTGAGCAGTTCTTC
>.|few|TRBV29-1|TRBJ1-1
CSVVADTTEAFF
TGCAGCGTTGTCGCGGACACCACTGAAGCTTTCTTT
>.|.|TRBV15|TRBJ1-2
CATSRGVRQDLYGYTF
TGTGCCACCAGCAGGGGCGTTAGACAGGACCTCTATGGCTACACCTTC
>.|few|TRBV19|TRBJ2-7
CASSQDRRGTYEQYF
TGTGCCAGTAGTCAGGACAGGCGGGGGACCTACGAGCAGTACTTC
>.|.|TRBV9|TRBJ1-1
CASSVTEAFF
TGTGCCAGCAGCGTCACTGAAGCTTTCTTT
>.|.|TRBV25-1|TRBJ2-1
CASRQGQAYNEQFF
TGTGCCAGCAGACAGGGCCAGGCATACAATGAGCAGTTCTTC
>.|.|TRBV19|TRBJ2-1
CASSETGISYNEQFF
TGTGCCAGTAGTGAAACAGGGATCTCCTACAATGAGCAGTTCTTC
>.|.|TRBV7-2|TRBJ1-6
CASSLTRLGQSPLHF
TGTGCCAGCAGCTTAACGCGTTTGGGGCAATCACCCCTCCACTTT
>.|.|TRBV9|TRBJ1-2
CASSVDPNYGYTF
TGTGCCAGCAGCGTAGACCCTAACTATGGCTACACCTTC
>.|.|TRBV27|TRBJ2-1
CASTMGRTGYNEQFF
TGTGCCAGCACCATGGGGCGGACTGGCTACAATGAGCAGTTCTTC
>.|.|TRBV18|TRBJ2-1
CASSRTTGSAGEYNEQFF
TGTGCCAGCTCACGAACGACAGGGTCGGCGGGAGAGTACAATGAGCAGTTCTTC
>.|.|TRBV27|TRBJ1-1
CASSSGGLTEAFF
TGTGCCAGCAGTTCTGGGGGGCTTACTGAAGCTTTCTTT
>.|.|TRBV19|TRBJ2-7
CASSPRTDGPYEQYF
TGTGCCAGTAGCCCTCGGACAGACGGACCCTACGAGCAGTACTTC
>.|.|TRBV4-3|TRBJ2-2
CASSRNLPPGQRNTGELFF
TGCGCCAGCAGCCGAAACCTGCCGCCGGGACAACGGAACACCGGGGAGCTGTTTTTT
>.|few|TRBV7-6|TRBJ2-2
CASSPVNSGELFF
TGTGCCAGCAGCCCCGTTAATTCCGGGGAGCTGTTTTTT
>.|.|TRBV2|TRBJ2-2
CASNTQGPGELFF
TGTGCCAGCAATACGCAGGGCCCCGGGGAGCTGTTTTTT
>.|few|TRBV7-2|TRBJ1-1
CASSFDRSNTEAFF
TGTGCCAGCAGCTTTGACAGGTCGAACACTGAAGCTTTCTTT
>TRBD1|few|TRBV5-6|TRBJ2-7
CASSLGGQGFDEQYF
TGTGCCAGCAGCTTGGGCGGACAGGGCTTCGACGAGCAGTACTTC
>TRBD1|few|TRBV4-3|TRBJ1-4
CASSQEPGQGDEKLFF
TGCGCCAGCAGCCAAGAACCAGGACAGGGGGATGAAAAACTGTTTTTT
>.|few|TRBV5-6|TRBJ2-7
CASSFSSGKSYEQYF
TGTGCCAGCAGCTTCTCATCAGGGAAATCCTACGAGCAGTACTTC
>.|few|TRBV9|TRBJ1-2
CASSVASTGYGYTF
TGTGCCAGCAGCGTAGCTAGCACCGGGTATGGCTACACCTTC
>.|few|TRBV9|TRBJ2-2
CASSPFPYTGELFF
TGTGCCAGCAGCCCCTTCCCATACACCGGGGAGCTGTTTTTT
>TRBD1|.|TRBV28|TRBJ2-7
CASRRQGGWGEQYF
TGTGCCAGCAGACGACAGGGCGGATGGGGCGAGCAGTACTTC
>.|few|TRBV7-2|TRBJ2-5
CASSLAGKETQYF
TGTGCCAGCAGCTTAGCAGGGAAGGAGACCCAGTACTTC
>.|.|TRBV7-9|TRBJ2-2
CASSLDTGTGELFF
TGTGCCAGCAGCTTGGACACTGGGACCGGGGAGCTGTTTTTT